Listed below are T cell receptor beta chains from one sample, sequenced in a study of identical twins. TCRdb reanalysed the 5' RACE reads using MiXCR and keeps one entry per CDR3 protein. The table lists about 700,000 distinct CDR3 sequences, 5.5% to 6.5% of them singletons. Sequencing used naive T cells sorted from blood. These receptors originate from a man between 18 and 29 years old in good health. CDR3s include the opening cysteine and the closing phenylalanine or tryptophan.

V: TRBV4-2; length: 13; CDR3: CASSIAGAYEQYF
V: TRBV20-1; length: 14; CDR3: CSAEEVLDYYGYTF
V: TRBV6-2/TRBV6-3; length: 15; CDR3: CASSYGLVAYNEQFF
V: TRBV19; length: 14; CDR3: CASFGGWNSNEQFF
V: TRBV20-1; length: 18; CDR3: CSARDKILGTGRNEKLFF
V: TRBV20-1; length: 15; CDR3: CSARVSDGPEDEQYF
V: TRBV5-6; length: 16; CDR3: CASSPQQGDVNQPQHF
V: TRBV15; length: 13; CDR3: CATSRAAGQPQHF
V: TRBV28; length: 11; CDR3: CASKGGNEQYF
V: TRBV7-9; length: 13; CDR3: CASSPPGPYEQYF
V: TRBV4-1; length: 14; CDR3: CASSQPRSGNEQYF
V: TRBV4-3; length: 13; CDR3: CASSHDMNTEAFF
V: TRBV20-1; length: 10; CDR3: CSAAHNEQFF
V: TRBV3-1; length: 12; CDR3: CASSHRENEQFF
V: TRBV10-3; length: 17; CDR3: CAISPRTGVRGDYGYTF
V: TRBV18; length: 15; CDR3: CASSPFGLDDNEQFF
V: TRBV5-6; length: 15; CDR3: CASSLGGVSYNEQFF
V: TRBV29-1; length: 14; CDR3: CSIDGRTSNTEAFF
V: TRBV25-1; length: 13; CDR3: CASSEFGDQPQHF
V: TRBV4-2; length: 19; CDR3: CASSQERGLAGLSYNEQFF
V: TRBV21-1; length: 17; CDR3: CASNTGGTPNHDNEQFF
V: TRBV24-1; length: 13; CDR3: CATSQDRTDTQYF
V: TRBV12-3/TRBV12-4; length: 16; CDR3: CASSLRAGISYNEQFF
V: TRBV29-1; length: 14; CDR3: CSVEGTNSGNTIYF
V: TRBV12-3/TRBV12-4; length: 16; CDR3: CASGLGGTVYNSPLHF
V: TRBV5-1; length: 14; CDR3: CASSPRLAGDQQFF
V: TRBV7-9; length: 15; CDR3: CASLAGDGGTDTQYF
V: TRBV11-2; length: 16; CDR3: CASSLPRDGLRNTIYF
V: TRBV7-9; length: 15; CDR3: CASSLAEGANEKLFF
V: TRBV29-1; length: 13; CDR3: CSVSFINQETQYF
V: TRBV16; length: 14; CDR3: CASSNLYMNTEAFF
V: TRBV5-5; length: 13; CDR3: CASSLDQQGLLFF
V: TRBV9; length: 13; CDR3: CASSVVGSETQYF
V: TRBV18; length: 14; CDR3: CASSASPQNSPLHF
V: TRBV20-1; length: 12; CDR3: CSADGTMYEQYF
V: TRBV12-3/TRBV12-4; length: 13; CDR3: CASSLIGGTEQYF
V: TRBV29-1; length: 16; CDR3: CSVGLAASQTYNEQFF
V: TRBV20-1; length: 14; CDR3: CSARVGGGGVEQYF
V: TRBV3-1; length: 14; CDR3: CASSLRASGSQQYF
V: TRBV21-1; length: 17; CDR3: CASSETPDVPGPDTQYF
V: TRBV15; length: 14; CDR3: CATSLDRGRPTQYF
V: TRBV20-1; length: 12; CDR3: CSARDLTPEAFF
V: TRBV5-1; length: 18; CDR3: CASSSGLAGGPSSYEQYF
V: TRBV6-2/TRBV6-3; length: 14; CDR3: CASSLRQLQETQYF
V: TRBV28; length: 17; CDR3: CASRTRNRGSNTGELFF
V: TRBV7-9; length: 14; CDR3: CASSSDYDRQTQYF
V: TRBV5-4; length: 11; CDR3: CASRKADTQYF
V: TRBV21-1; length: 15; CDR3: CASSKRGGSAGELFF
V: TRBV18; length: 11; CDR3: CASSQQREQFF
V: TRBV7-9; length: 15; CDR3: CASSLGPTDTDTQYF
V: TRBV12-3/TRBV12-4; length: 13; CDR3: CASSSTGSATQYF
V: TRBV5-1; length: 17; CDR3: CASSLEGLQLGTDTQYF
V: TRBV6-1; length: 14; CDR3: CASSPHRVGTEAFF
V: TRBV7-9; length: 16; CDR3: CGGDLPTSGSRGELFF
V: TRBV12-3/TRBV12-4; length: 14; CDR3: CASSLDGTGYGYTF
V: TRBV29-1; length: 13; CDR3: CSVQGGLNTEAFF
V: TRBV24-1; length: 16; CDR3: CATSDRAGTTGDEQFF
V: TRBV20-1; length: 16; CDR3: CSAKGTGGWSTDTQYF
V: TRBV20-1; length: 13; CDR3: CSARSLDPYEQYF
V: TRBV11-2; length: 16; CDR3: CASSLGGGISYNEQFF